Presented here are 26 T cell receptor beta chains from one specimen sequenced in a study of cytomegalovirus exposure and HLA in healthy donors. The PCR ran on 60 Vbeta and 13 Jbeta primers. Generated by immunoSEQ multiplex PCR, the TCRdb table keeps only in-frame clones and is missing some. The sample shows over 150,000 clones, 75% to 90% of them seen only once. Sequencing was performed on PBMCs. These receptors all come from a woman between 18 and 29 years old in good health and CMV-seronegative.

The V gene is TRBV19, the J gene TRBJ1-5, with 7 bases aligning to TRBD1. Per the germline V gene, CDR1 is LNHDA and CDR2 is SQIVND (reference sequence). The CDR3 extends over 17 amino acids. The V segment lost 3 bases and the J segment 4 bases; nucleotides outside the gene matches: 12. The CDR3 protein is CASSIRRRGFQNQPQHF. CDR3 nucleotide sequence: TGTGCCAGTAGTATTAGACGCAGGGGGTTTCAGAATCAGCCCCAGCATTTT.

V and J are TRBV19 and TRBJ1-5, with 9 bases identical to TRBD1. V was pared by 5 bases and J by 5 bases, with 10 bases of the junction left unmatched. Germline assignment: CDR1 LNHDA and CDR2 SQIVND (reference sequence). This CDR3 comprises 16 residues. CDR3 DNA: TGTGCCAGTAGTCCAAGCCCCGGGACAGGGCATCAGCCCCAGCATTTT. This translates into CASSPSPGTGHQPQHF.

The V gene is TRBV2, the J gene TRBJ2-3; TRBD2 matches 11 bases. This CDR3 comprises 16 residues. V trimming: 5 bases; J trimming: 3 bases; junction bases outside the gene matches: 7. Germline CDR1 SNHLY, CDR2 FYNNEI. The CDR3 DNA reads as TGTGCCAGCAGTTCACTACTAGCGGGAGCGACAGATACGCAGTATTTT. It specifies CASSSLLAGATDTQYF. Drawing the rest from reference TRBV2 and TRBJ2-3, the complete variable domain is EPEVTQTPSHQVTQMGQEVILRCVPISNHLYFYWYRQILGQKVEFLVSFYNNEISEKSEIFDDQFSVERPDGSNFTLKIRSTKLEDSAMYFCASSSLLAGATDTQYFGPGTRLTVL.

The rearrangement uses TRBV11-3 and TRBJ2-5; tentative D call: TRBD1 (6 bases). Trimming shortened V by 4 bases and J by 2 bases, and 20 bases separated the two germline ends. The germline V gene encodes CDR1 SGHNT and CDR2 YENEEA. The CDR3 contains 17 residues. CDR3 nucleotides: TGTGCCAGCAGCTCGGCAAACAGGGTTGAGGAGCAAGAGACCCAGTACTTC. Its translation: CASSSANRVEEQETQYF.

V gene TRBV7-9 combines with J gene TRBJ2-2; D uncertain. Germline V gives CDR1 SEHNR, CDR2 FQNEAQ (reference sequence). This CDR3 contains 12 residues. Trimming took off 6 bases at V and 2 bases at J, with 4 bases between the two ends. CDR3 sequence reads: CASSINTGELFF. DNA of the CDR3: TGTGCCAGCAGTATCAACACCGGGGAGCTGTTTTTT.

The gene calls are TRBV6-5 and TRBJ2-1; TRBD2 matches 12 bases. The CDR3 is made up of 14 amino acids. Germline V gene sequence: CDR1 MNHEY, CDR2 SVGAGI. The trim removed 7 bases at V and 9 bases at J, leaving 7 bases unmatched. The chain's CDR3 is CASTGLAGRVEQFF. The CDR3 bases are TGTGCCAGCACCGGACTAGCGGGGCGGGTTGAGCAGTTCTTC.

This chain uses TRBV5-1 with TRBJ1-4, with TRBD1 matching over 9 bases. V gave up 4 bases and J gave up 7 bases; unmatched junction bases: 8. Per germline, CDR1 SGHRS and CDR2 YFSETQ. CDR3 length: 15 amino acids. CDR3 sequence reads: CASSLYRGQGEKLFF. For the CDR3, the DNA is TGCGCCAGCAGCCTATACAGGGGGCAGGGTGAAAAACTGTTTTTT.

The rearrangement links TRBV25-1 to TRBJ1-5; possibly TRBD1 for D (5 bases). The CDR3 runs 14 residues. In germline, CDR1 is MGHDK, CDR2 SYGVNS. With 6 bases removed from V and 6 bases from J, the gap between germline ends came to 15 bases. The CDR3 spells CASSTTGVSQPQHF. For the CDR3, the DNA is TGTGCCAGCAGCACCACGGGGGTTAGTCAGCCCCAGCATTTT.

CDR3 coding DNA: TGTGCCAGCAGTGAGGGTAGGGGGGGTTCGGACGAGCAGTACTTC. Protein: CASSEGRGGSDEQYF. The V call is TRBV2, the J call TRBJ2-7; the D gene is possibly TRBD2 (7 bases). The CDR3 runs to 15 residues. Germline-derived CDR1 and CDR2 are SNHLY and FYNNEI. The V and J ends lost 3 bases and 5 bases respectively, with 17 bases between them.

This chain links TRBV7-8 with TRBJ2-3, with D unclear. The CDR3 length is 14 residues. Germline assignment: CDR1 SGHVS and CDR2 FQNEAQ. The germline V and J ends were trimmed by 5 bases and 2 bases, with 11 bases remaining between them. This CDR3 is CASSAPRLTDTQYF. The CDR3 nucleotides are TGTGCCAGCAGCGCCCCAAGACTCACAGATACGCAGTATTTT.

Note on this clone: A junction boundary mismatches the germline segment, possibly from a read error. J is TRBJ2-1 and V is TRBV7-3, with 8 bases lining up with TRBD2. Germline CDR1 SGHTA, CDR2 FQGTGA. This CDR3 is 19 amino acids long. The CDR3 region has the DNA TGTGCCAGCAGCCCCCGCCCCCTTCTAGCGGGTGTGACCTACAATGAACAGTTCTTC. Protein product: CASSPRPLLAGVTYNEQFF.

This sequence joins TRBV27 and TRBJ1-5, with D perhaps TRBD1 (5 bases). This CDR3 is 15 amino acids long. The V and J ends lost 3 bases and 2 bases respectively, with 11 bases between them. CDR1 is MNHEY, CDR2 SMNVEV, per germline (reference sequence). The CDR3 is CASSFQGHGNQPQHF. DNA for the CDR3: TGTGCCAGCAGTTTCCAGGGCCACGGCAATCAGCCCCAGCATTTT.

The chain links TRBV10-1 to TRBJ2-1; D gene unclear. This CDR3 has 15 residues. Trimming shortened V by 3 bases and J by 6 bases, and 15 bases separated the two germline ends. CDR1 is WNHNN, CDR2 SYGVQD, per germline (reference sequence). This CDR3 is CASSDSRLNRNEQFF. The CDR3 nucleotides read TGCGCCAGCAGTGACTCGCGGTTGAACCGCAATGAGCAGTTCTTC.

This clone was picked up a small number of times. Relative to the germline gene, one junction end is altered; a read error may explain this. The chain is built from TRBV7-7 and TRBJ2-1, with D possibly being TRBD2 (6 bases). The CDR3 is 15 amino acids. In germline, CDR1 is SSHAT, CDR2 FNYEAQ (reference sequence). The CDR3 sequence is CASSLGLSSYNEQFF. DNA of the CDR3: TGTGCTAGCAGCCTAGGACTAAGCTCCTACAATGAGCAGTTCTTC.

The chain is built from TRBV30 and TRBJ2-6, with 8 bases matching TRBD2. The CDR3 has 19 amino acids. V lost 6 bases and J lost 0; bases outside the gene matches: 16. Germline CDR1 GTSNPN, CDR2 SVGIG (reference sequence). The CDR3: CACPDILAAAFSGANVLTF. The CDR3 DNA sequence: TGTGCCTGCCCTGATATACTAGCGGCGGCCTTCTCTGGGGCCAACGTCCTGACTTTC.

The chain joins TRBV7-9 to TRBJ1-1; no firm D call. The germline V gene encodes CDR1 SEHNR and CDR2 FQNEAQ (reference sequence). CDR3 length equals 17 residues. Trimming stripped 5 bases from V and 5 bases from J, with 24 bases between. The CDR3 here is CASSTRERPPTWTEAFF. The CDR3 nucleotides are TGTGCCAGCAGCACGAGGGAACGCCCCCCAACGTGGACTGAAGCTTTCTTT.

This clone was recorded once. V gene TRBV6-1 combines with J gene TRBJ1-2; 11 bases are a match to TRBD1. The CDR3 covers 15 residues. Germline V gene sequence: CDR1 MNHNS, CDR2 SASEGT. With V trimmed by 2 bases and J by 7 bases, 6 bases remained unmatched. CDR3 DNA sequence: TGTGCCAGCAGTGAAACGGACAGGGGGCGCGGTGGCTACACCTTC. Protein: CASSETDRGRGGYTF.

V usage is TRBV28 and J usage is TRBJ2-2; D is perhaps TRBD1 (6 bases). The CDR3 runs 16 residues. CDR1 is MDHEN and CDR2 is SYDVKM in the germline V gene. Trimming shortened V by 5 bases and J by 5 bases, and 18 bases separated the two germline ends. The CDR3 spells CASSVLGAAETGELFF. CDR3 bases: TGTGCCAGCAGTGTACTGGGGGCAGCTGAAACCGGGGAGCTGTTTTTT.

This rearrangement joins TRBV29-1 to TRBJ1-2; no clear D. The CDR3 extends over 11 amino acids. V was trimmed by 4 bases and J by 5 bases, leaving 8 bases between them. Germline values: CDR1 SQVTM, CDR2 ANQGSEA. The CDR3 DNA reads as TGCAGCGTTGGTGGCGGGTATGGCTACACCTTC. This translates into CSVGGGYGYTF.

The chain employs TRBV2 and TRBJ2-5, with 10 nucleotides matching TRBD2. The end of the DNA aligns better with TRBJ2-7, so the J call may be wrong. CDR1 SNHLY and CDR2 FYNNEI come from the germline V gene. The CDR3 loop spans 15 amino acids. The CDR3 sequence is CASRDQSGRGYEQYF. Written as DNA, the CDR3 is TGTGCCAGCAGAGACCAGAGCGGGAGGGGGTACGAGCAGTACTTC.

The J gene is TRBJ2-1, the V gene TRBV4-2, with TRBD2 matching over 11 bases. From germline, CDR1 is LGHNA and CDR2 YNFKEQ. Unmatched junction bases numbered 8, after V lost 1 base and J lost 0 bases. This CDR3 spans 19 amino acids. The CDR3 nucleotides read TGTGCCAGCAGCCAAGTTGGCGGGACTAGCGGAAGCTCCTACAATGAGCAGTTCTTC. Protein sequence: CASSQVGGTSGSSYNEQFF.

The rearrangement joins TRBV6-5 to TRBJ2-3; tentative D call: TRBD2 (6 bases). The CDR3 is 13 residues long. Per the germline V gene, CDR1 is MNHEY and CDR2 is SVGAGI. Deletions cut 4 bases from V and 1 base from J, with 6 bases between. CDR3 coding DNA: TGTGCCAGCAGTTGGGAGGGCACAGATACGCAGTATTTT. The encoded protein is CASSWEGTDTQYF.

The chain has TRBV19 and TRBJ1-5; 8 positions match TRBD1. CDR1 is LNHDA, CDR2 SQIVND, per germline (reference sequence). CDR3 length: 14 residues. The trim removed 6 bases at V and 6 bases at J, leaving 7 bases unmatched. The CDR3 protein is CASRYQGAIQPQHF. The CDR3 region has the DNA TGTGCCAGTAGATATCAGGGGGCTATTCAGCCCCAGCATTTT. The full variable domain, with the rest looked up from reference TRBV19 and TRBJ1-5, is DGGITQSPKYLFRKEGQNVTLSCEQNLNHDAMYWYRQDPGQGLRLIYYSQIVNDFQKGDIAEGYSVSREKKESFPLTVTSAQKNPTAFYLCASRYQGAIQPQHFGDGTRLSIL.

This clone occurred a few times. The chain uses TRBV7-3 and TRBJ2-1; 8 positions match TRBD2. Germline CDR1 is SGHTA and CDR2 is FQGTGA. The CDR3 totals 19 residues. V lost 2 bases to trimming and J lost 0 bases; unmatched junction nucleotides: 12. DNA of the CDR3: TGTGCCAGCAGCTTAGGCGGGGGGACGGGCCTTAGCTCCTACAATGAGCAGTTCTTC. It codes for CASSLGGGTGLSSYNEQFF.

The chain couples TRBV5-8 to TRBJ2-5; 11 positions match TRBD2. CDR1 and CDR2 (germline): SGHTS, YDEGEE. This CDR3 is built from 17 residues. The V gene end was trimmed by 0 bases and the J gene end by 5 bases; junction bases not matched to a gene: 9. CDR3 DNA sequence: TGTGCCAGCAGCTTGGTGCCTACTAGCGGGGGAGGGGAGACCCAGTACTTC. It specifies CASSLVPTSGGGETQYF. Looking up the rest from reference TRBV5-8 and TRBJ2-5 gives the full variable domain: EAGVTQSPTHLIKTRGQQATLRCSPISGHTSVYWYQQALGLGLQFLLWYDEGEERNRGNFPPRFSGRQFPNYSSELNVNALELEDSALYLCASSLVPTSGGGETQYFGPGTRLLVL.

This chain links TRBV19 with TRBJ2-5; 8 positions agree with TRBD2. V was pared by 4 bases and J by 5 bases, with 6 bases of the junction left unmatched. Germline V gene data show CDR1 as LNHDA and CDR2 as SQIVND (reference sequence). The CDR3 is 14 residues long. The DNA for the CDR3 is TGTGCCAGTAGTAGCGGACGGGGGGGGGAGACCCAGTACTTC. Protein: CASSSGRGGETQYF.